This T cell receptor (beta chain) comes out of a study of blood T cell repertoires in COVID-19. Only in-frame clones appear in the TCRdb table, and some are missing; sequencing was by immunoSEQ multiplex PCR. The sample holds about 100,000 clones, about three quarters seen once. CDR3 length equals 14 residues. Germline values: CDR1 SGHVS, CDR2 FQNEAQ. The V end lost 2 bases, the J end lost 0 bases, and 5 bases lay between the germline ends. The receptor was derived from a man older than 75 with acute or convalescent COVID-19. The rearrangement links TRBV7-8 to TRBJ2-1; a possible D gene is TRBD2 (5 bases). Sequences were obtained from peripheral blood. The CDR3 is CASSLSGSYNEQFF. The CDR3 bases are TGTGCCAGCAGCTTAAGCGGCTCCTACAATGAGCAGTTCTTC.